The clone carrying this T cell receptor (beta chain) turned up a few times. Its antigen remains unknown. The data were obtained in a study of human T cells and chemical hapten exposure. Across the study: An area of 2 cm by roughly 2.2 cm on upper inner arm skin received 2% DPC for sensitization. Study observations and caveats: Expanded TCRs produced significantly more large CDR3 similarity clusters than controls did. More PT1 expanded TCRs went with higher patch test scores.

This CDR3 spans 15 amino acids. Germline V lookup: CDR1 LGHDT, CDR2 YNNKEL (reference sequence). Trimming removed 1 base from V and 4 bases from J, with 13 bases in between. Time point: pre-sensitization, week 0. The treatment was: therapeutic diphenylcyclopropenone sensitization with weekly scalp DPC. Per the original data handling: Samples held a median of around 96,000 TCRs, range about 20,000–690,600. In TCRdb, the RACE reads were re-called with MiXCR into one record per CDR3 protein. TCRdb, not the original authors, processed these V and J calls. The sample includes around 300,000 distinct CDR3 sequences, 4.5% to 7% of them seen just once.

This specimen was whole blood, taken in connection with sensitization to the hapten diphenylcyclopropenone (DPC). This TCR came from a woman in her late teens or twenties with alopecia areata. Some clones in this sample may be carry-over from other donors' samples. V is TRBV3-1 and J is TRBJ2-5, with D uncertain. The CDR3 nucleotides read TGTGCCAGCAGCCAAGTGTCGGGTGTCTTAGAGACCCAGTACTTC. This gives the protein CASSQVSGVLETQYF.